This T cell receptor beta chain comes out of a study of blood T cell repertoires in COVID-19. Study information: Sample material is recorded as cDNA or gDNA derived from T cells, B-cell-depleted T cells, or PBMCs.

Authors' data handling: Estimation of nucleated cell counts relied on the amplification of reference gene primers. TCRdb's copy holds only in-frame clones and misses some; the assay was immunoSEQ multiplex PCR. V and J calls and clone size come straight from that table; D and trimming were deduced from the DNA. The sample contains roughly 250,000 clones, 85% to 90% of which appear only once. CDR3 length: 16 residues. J was trimmed by 1 base and V by 0 bases; bases with no gene match: 4. Germline-derived CDR1 and CDR2 are SGDLS and YYNGEE. This chain links TRBV9 with TRBJ1-3; 7 bases map to TRBD1. The sequenced sample was peripheral blood. This TCR derives from a woman aged 40 to 50 with acute or convalescent COVID-19. The CDR3 protein is CASSVGDSGSGNTIYF. The CDR3 DNA reads as TGTGCCAGCAGCGTAGGGGACAGTGGATCTGGAAACACCATATATTTT.